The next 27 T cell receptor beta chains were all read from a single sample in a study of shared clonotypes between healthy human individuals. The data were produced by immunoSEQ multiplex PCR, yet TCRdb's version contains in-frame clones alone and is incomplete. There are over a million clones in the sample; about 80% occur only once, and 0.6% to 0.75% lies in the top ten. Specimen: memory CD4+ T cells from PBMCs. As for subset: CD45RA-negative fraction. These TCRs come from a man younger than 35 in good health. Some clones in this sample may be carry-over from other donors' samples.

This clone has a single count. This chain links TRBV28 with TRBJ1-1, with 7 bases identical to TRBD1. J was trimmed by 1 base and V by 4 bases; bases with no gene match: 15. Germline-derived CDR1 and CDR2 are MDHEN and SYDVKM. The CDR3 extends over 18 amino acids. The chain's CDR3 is CASSYRRGFYETNTEAFF. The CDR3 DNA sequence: TGTGCCAGCAGTTATCGCAGGGGGTTTTACGAGACGAACACTGAAGCTTTCTTT. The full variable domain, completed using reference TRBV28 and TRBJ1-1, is DVKVTQSSRYLVKRTGEKVFLECVQDMDHENMFWYRQDPGLGLRLIYFSYDVKMKEKGDIPEGYSVSREKKERFSLILESASTNQTSMYLCASSYRRGFYETNTEAFFGQGTRLTVV.

The DNA of the CDR3 is TGTGCCAGCAGGCTGGGTAGGGGGGAGCTGTTTTTT. This sequence encodes CASRLGRGELFF. The chain is built from TRBV6-5 and TRBJ2-2; D is undetermined. The germline gives CDR1 MNHEY, CDR2 SVGAGI. The V and J ends lost 6 bases and 8 bases respectively, with 10 bases between them. This CDR3 has 12 amino acids.

Here the CDR3 DNA reads TGTGCCAGCAGTCCACCTCGCGGCCCTGTCACCGGGGAGCTGTTTTTT. Translation: CASSPPRGPVTGELFF. V gene TRBV28 combines with J gene TRBJ2-2, with no clear D. Germline CDR1 and CDR2: MDHEN and SYDVKM. With 5 bases removed from V and 4 bases from J, the gap between germline ends came to 17 bases. This CDR3 comprises 16 residues.

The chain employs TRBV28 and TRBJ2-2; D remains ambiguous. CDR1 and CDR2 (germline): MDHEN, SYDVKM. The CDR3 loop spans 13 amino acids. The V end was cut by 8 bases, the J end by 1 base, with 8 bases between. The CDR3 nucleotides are TGTGCCAGCGAGACCCGGAACACCGGGGAGCTGTTTTTT. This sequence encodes CASETRNTGELFF.

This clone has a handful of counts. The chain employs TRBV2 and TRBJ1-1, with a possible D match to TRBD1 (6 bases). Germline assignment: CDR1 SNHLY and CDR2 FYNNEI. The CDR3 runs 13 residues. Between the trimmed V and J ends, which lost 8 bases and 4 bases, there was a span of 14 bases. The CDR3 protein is CASAVRGGTEAFF. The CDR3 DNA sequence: TGTGCCAGCGCCGTCAGGGGAGGCACTGAAGCTTTCTTT.

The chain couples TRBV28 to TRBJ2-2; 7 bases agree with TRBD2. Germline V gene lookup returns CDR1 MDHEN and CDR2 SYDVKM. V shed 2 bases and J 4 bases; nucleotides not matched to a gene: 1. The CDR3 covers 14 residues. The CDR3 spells CASSLAGVTGELFF. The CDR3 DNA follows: TGTGCCAGCAGTTTAGCGGGGGTCACCGGGGAGCTGTTTTTT.

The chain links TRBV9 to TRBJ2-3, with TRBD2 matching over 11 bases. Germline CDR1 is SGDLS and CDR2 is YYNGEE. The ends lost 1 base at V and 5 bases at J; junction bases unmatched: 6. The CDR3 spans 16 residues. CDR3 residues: CASSVISGRAEDTQYF. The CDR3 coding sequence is TGTGCCAGCAGCGTAATTAGCGGGAGGGCCGAAGATACGCAGTATTTT. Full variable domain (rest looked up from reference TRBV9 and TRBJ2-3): DSGVTQTPKHLITATGQRVTLRCSPRSGDLSVYWYQQSLDQGLQFLIQYYNGEERAKGNILERFSAQQFPDLHSELNLSSLELGDSALYFCASSVISGRAEDTQYFGPGTRLTVL.

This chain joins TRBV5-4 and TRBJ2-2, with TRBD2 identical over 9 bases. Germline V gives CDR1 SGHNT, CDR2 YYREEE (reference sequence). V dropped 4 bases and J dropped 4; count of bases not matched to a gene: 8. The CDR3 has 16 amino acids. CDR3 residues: CASSGGGAKLTGELFF. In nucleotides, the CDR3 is TGTGCCAGCAGCGGCGGGGGGGCCAAGCTCACCGGGGAGCTGTTTTTT.

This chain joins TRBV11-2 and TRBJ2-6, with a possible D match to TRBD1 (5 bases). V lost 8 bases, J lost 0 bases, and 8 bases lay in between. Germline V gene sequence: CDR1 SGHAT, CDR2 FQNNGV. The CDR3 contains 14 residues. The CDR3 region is CASGDSSGANVLTF. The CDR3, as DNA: TGTGCCAGCGGAGACAGCTCTGGGGCCAACGTCCTGACTTTC.

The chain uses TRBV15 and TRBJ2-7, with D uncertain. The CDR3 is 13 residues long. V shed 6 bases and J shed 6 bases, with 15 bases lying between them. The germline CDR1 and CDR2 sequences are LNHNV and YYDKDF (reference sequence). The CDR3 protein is CATSRNTDREQYF. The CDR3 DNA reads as TGTGCCACCAGTAGGAACACGGATCGCGAGCAGTACTTC.

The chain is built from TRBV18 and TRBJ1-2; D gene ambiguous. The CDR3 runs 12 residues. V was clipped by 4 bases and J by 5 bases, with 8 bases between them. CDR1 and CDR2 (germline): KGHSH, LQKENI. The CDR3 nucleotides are TGTGCCAGCTCACTCCCCGGGTATGGCTACACCTTC. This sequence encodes CASSLPGYGYTF.

CDR3 loop: CASSVQGQIFYGYTF. The CDR3 DNA reads as TGTGCCAGCAGTGTCCAGGGGCAGATTTTCTATGGCTACACCTTC. The chain has TRBV2 and TRBJ1-2; tentatively, D is TRBD1 (6 bases). Trimming shortened V by 4 bases and J by 4 bases, and 16 bases separated the two germline ends. The germline CDR1 and CDR2 sequences are SNHLY and FYNNEI. The CDR3 runs to 15 residues.

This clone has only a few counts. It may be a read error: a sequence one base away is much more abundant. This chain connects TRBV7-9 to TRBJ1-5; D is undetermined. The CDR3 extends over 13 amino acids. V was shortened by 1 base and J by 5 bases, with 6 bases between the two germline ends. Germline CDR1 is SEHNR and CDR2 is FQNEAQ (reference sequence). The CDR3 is CASSLDPDQPQHF. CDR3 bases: TGTGCCAGCAGCTTAGATCCCGATCAGCCCCAGCATTTT.

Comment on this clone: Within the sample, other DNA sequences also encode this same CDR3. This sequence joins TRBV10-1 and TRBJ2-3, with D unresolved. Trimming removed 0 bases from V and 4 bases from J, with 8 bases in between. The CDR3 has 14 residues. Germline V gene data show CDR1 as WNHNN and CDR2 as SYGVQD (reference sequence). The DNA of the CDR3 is TGCGCCAGCAGTGAGTCGGGCCGGCCAGATACGCAGTATTTT. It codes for CASSESGRPDTQYF.

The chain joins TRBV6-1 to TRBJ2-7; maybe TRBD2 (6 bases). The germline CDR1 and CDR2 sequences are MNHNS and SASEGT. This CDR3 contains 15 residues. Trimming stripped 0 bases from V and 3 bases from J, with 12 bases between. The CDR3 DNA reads TGTGCCAGCAGTGAAGCGTCTAGCGATCTCTACGAGCAGTACTTC. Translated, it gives CASSEASSDLYEQYF.

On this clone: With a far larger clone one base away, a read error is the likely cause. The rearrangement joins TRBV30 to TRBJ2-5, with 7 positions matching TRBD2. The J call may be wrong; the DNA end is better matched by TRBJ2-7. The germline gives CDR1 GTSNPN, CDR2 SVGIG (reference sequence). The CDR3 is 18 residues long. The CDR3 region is CAWSRKARGTGGGYEQYF. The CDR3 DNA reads TGTGCCTGGAGTAGGAAGGCCCGCGGTACTGGCGGGGGCTACGAGCAGTACTTC.

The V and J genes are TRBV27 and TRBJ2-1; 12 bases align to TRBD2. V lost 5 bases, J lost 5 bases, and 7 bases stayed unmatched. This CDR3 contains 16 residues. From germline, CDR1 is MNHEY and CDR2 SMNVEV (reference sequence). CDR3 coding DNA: TGTGCCAGCAGTCGCCCGGGACTAGCGGGCCACAATGAGCAGTTCTTC. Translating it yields CASSRPGLAGHNEQFF.

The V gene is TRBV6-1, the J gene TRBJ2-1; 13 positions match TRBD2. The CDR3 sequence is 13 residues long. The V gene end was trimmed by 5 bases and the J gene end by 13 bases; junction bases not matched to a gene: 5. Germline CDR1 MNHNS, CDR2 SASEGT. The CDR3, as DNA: TGTGCCAGCAGTACTAGCGGGAGGGCCGGTCAGTTCTTC. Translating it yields CASSTSGRAGQFF.

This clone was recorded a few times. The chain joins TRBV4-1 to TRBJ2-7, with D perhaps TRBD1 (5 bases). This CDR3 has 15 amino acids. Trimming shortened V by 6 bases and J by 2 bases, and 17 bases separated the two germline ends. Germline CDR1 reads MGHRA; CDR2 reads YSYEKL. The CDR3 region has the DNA TGCGCCAGCAGGCGCTCGACAGACAGCACCTACGAGCAGTACTTC. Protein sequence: CASRRSTDSTYEQYF.

In DNA, the CDR3 is TGTGCCAGCAGCTTAGATGGCAGGGGGCATCTTCAGCCCCAGCATTTT. Amino acid sequence: CASSLDGRGHLQPQHF. The chain combines TRBV7-2 with TRBJ1-5; 8 nucleotides match TRBD1. From germline, CDR1 is SGHTA and CDR2 FQGNSA. This CDR3 contains 16 residues. J lost 6 bases, V lost 1 base, and 8 bases had no gene match.

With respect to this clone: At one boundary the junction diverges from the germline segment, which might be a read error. CDR3 residues: CAISDRGRVQETQYF. As DNA, the CDR3 is TGTGCCATCAGTGATCGCGGGAGGGTTCAAGAGACCCAGTACTTC. The chain employs TRBV6-6 and TRBJ2-5; 9 bases map to TRBD2. Germline lookup yields CDR1 MNHNY and CDR2 SVGAGI (reference sequence). This CDR3 spans 15 amino acids.

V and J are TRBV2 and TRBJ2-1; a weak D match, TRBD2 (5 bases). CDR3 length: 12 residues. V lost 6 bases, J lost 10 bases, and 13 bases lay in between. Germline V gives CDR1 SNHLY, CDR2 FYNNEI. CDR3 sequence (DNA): TGTGCCAGCAGAGCTCTGGGGAGCGAGCAGTTCTTC. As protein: CASRALGSEQFF.

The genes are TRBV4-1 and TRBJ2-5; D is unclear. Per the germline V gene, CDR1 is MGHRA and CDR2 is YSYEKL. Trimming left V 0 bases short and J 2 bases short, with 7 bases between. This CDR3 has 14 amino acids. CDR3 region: CASSQDRRQETQYF. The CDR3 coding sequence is TGCGCCAGCAGCCAAGATAGACGGCAAGAGACCCAGTACTTC.

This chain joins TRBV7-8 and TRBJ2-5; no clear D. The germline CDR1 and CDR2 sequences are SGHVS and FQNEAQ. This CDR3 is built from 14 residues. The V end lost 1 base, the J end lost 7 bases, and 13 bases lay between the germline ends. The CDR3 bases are TGTGCCAGCAGCTTAGATGACGCGCTAAGGACCCAGTACTTC. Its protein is CASSLDDALRTQYF. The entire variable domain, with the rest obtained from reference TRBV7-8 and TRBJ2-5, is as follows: GAGVSQSPRYKVAKRGQDVALRCDPISGHVSLFWYQQALGQGPEFLTYFQNEAQLDKSGLPSDRFFAERPEGSVSTLKIQRTQQEDSAVYLCASSLDDALRTQYFGPGTRLLVL.

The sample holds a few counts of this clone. The CDR3 region has the DNA TGTGCCAGCAGCCACCAGGGGGCTGAATACAATGAGCAGTTCTTC. The encoded protein is CASSHQGAEYNEQFF. The rearrangement links TRBV5-4 to TRBJ2-1; 8 positions match TRBD1. The germline V gene encodes CDR1 SGHNT and CDR2 YYREEE (reference sequence). The CDR3 is made up of 15 amino acids. V was pared by 4 bases and J by 4 bases, with 7 bases of the junction left unmatched.

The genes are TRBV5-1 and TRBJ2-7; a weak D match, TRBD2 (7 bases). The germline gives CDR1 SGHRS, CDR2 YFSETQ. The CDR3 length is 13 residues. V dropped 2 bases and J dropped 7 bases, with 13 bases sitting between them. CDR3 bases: TGCGCCAGCAGCTTTTCAGGGGAGGGAGAGCAGTACTTC. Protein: CASSFSGEGEQYF.

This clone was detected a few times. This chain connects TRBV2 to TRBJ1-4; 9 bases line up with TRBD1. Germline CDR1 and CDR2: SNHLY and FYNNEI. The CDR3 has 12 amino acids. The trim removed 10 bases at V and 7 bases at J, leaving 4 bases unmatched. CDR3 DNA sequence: TGTGCCATCTCGGGACAGGGTGAAAAACTGTTTTTT. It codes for CAISGQGEKLFF.